The entry below describes one T cell receptor (beta chain). Its binding antigen is unknown. It has no much larger one-base neighbor in the sample; base qualities were not kept. The data were obtained in a study of blood T cell repertoires in COVID-19 (dated by TCRdb to 2018 to 2020). Study-level background: Samples from collaborators originated in the United States, Italy and Spain and spanned both the acute and convalescent phases of COVID-19. The prospective study material was composed of cDNA or gDNA derived from T cells, B-cell-depleted T cells, or PBMCs. Deeply sampled blood TCRbeta repertoires from subjects exposed to, actively infected with, or recovered from COVID-19 were included in the dataset. The repertoires were released in a freely available public database intended as a resource for research on the immune response to SARS-CoV-2. Samples were obtained from the ongoing ImmuneRACE study (first 160 participants) and from 1,254 subjects provided by 6 global collaborators. A de-identified subject ID, COVID-19 status, age in years and sex were almost always included in the sample metadata. Where available, HLA class I and class II types were obtained from metadata supplied by the sample provider rather than from assay-based typing.

The investigation overall reported the following: The amount of clinical and demographic metadata varied by source and participant and was provided uncurated.

The collaborating institutions used their own protocols to collect whole blood in K2EDTA tubes. For TCRbeta analysis, collaborators shipped samples in one of three forms: frozen whole blood, isolated PBMCs, or DNA extracted from either of those sample types. TCRbeta CDR3 regions were amplified from genomic DNA using the immunoSEQ Assay, a bias-controlled multiplex PCR. Turning to the authors' computational methods: The number of nucleated cells in each sample was estimated by amplification of reference gene primers within the assay. Sequence reads were collapsed and filtered to measure the absolute abundance of every unique TCRbeta CDR3 rearrangement. Productive Simpson clonality was computed per sample as the square root of Simpson's diversity index over productive rearrangements. The clones in this table, taken by TCRdb from immuneACCESS, are in-frame only. Not every clone is retained; where verified, under half of the shortfall comes from an unresolved V gene, and the cause of the rest is unknown. V, J and clone size are those of that table, while D and trimming were read from the DNA. The table for this sample lists more than 90,000 clones; about 75% of them were counted only once. The top ten constitute roughly a tenth of the sample.

CDR1 and CDR2, per the germline V gene (reference sequence), are MNHEY and SMNVEV. The V and J ends are trimmed by 5 bases and 7 bases, leaving 14 bases between them. The CDR3 starts with the cysteine, ends with the phenylalanine, and has 13 residues. Of the read, only the CDR3 DNA is kept; its 39 bases are in frame from base 1. Sequencing was done on a sample of peripheral blood. The TCR originated in a woman older than 75 with acute or convalescent COVID-19. This receptor chain uses TRBV27 and TRBJ1-2; perhaps TRBD1 is the D gene, with 5 bases matching. The base sequence is TGTGCCAGCAGTCCCGCAGGGTTTCCTGGCTACACCTTC. The translation is CASSPAGFPGYTF.